One sample yielded the 27 T cell receptor beta chains listed below, sequenced in a study of T cells in Graves' hyperthyroidism and ophthalmopathy. Regions amplified from RNA transcripts were the TCR beta CDR3 regions. First-round RT-PCR of the TCR CDR3 relied on the HTBI primer set. TCRdb reanalysed the multiplex PCR reads using MiXCR and keeps one entry per CDR3 protein. The data hold about 560,000 distinct CDR3 sequences, with 16% observed a single time. The specimen sequenced was blood. All receptors derive from a woman aged 18 to 35 with Graves' hyperthyroidism.

This chain connects TRBV28 to TRBJ2-7, with 8 bases identical to TRBD2. CDR3 length: 14 residues. The ends lost 3 bases at V and 7 bases at J; junction bases unmatched: 8. The germline V gene has CDR1 MDHEN and CDR2 SYDVKM. The CDR3 sequence is CASSFSGRAGEQYF. DNA of the CDR3: TGTGCCAGCAGTTTCTCCGGGAGGGCCGGGGAGCAGTACTTC.

This clonotype has just a few counts. This sequence joins TRBV14 and TRBJ2-3, with 7 bases fitting TRBD1. With V trimmed by 4 bases and J by 3 bases, 13 bases remained unmatched. Germline V gene data show CDR1 as SGHDN and CDR2 as FVKESK. The CDR3 runs to 17 residues. The CDR3 loop is CASSPPRQGLLTDTQYF. CDR3 in DNA: TGTGCCAGCAGCCCCCCTCGACAGGGCCTGTTGACAGATACGCAGTATTTT. Full variable domain (missing parts from reference TRBV14 and TRBJ2-3): EAGVTQFPSHSVIEKGQTVTLRCDPISGHDNLYWYRRVMGKEIKFLLHFVKESKQDESGMPNNRFLAERTGGTYSTLKVQPAELEDSGVYFCASSPPRQGLLTDTQYFGPGTRLTVL.

This clonotype showed up many times. This rearrangement joins TRBV12-3 or TRBV12-4 to TRBJ2-5; 7 bases are shared with TRBD2. V lost 5 bases, J lost 5 bases, and 11 bases stayed unmatched. The CDR3 has 15 amino acids. The CDR3 spells CASSPGGGPGETQYF. The CDR3 nucleotides read TGTGCCAGCAGTCCGGGGGGTGGGCCGGGGGAGACCCAGTACTTC.

The chain joins TRBV9 to TRBJ2-7, with D possibly being TRBD1 (5 bases). Germline-derived CDR1 and CDR2 are SGDLS and YYNGEE. The CDR3 extends over 15 amino acids. V lost 0 bases and J lost 4, with 14 bases in between. The CDR3 sequence: CASSVERGFAYEQYF. DNA of the CDR3: TGTGCCAGCAGCGTAGAAAGGGGTTTTGCATACGAGCAGTACTTC.

The chain links TRBV7-9 to TRBJ1-4; possible D gene TRBD1, 5 bases. Per the germline V gene, CDR1 is SEHNR and CDR2 is FQNEAQ (reference sequence). CDR3 length: 16 residues. The V end lost 4 bases, the J end lost 0 bases, and 12 bases lay between the germline ends. The CDR3 nucleotides read TGTGCCAGCAGCTCGGGGGTTTGGACAACTAATGAAAAACTGTTTTTT. Its protein is CASSSGVWTTNEKLFF. The whole variable domain, filled in from reference TRBV7-9 and TRBJ1-4, reads DTGVSQNPRHKITKRGQNVTFRCDPISEHNRLYWYRQTLGQGPEFLTYFQNEAQLEKSRLLSDRFSAERPKGSFSTLEIQRTEQGDSAMYLCASSSGVWTTNEKLFFGSGTQLSVL.

The V and J genes are TRBV28 and TRBJ1-6, with 7 bases lining up with TRBD1. Germline V CDR1 and CDR2: MDHEN, SYDVKM. V lost 4 bases to trimming and J lost 9 bases; unmatched junction nucleotides: 9. CDR3 size: 15 residues. The CDR3 protein is CASSYRGRGGSPLHF. In DNA, the CDR3 is TGTGCCAGCAGTTACAGGGGTCGGGGAGGTTCACCCCTCCACTTT.

V and J are TRBV10-3 and TRBJ2-2; TRBD1 matches at 12 bases. The CDR3 has 18 residues. The ends lost 2 bases at V and 2 bases at J; junction bases unmatched: 6. Germline loops: CDR1 ENHRY, CDR2 SYGVKD. The CDR3 bases are TGTGCCATCAGTGAGATGGGACAGGGGGCGTTAAACACCGGGGAGCTGTTTTTT. Amino acid sequence: CAISEMGQGALNTGELFF.

The chain combines TRBV7-8 with TRBJ2-5, with 7 bases aligning to TRBD2. Germline-derived CDR1 and CDR2 are SGHVS and FQNEAQ. Trimming took 6 bases from V and 4 from J; bases not matched to a gene: 11. The CDR3 has 15 amino acids. The DNA of the CDR3 is TGTGCCAGCAGACCCAGCGGGGCGGGAGCAGAGACCCAGTACTTC. Amino acid sequence: CASRPSGAGAETQYF.

This clonotype has a count of ten or more. The chain has TRBV6-2 or TRBV6-3 and TRBJ2-2, with unresolved D. V lost 0 bases, J lost 1 base, and 12 bases lay in between. This CDR3 has 17 residues. Germline V gene data show CDR1 as MNHEY and CDR2 as SVGEGT. The CDR3 here is CASSYSAVDLNTGELFF. CDR3 nucleotides: TGTGCCAGCAGTTACTCTGCGGTCGACCTGAACACCGGGGAGCTGTTTTTT.

This clonotype was picked up many times. CDR3 nucleotides: TGCGCCAGCAGCTACCGGGACAGCAAATTTAACTATGGCTACACCTTC. Protein sequence: CASSYRDSKFNYGYTF. The chain combines TRBV5-1 with TRBJ1-2, with 7 nucleotides matching TRBD1. Germline V gives CDR1 SGHRS, CDR2 YFSETQ. The trim removed 3 bases at V and 1 base at J, leaving 9 bases unmatched. The CDR3 totals 16 residues.

This clonotype was seen only a few times. This chain connects TRBV10-2 to TRBJ2-1, with 10 bases that match TRBD2. Germline CDR1 reads WSHSY; CDR2 reads SAAADI. V lost 3 bases, J lost 4 bases, and 6 bases stayed unmatched. The CDR3 is 16 residues long. CDR3: CASSEGGLADYNEQFF. In nucleotides, the CDR3 is TGCGCCAGCAGTGAAGGCGGACTAGCGGATTACAATGAGCAGTTCTTC.

The rearrangement joins TRBV5-6 to TRBJ1-4, with 9 bases identical to TRBD1. After removal of 3 bases from V and 8 bases from J, the junction contained 5 bases not matched to a gene. The CDR3 consists of 14 residues. Per the germline V gene, CDR1 is SGHDT and CDR2 is YYEEEE. CDR3 amino acids: CASSSWTGAEKLFF. The CDR3, as DNA: TGTGCCAGCAGCTCATGGACAGGGGCGGAAAAACTGTTTTTT.

In its sample, this clonotype was seen many times. The rearrangement links TRBV27 to TRBJ1-6; the D gene is possibly TRBD1 (5 bases). Germline-derived CDR1 and CDR2 are MNHEY and SMNVEV (reference sequence). Trimming left V 3 bases short and J 9 bases short, with 15 bases between. This CDR3 is 15 amino acids long. This CDR3 reads CASSFEGALRSPLHF. CDR3 bases: TGTGCCAGCAGTTTCGAAGGGGCCCTTCGTTCACCCCTCCACTTT.

This clonotype occurred a few times. The rearrangement uses TRBV7-9 and TRBJ1-5; D possibly corresponds to TRBD1 (6 bases). Trimming pared 8 bases from V and 2 bases from J, leaving 10 bases between. Germline values: CDR1 SEHNR, CDR2 FQNEAQ (reference sequence). CDR3 size: 13 residues. CDR3 sequence: CASQQGRNQPQHF. The CDR3 nucleotides are TGTGCCAGCCAACAGGGACGCAATCAGCCCCAGCATTTT.

The sample holds a few counts of this clonotype. The V gene is TRBV7-9, the J gene TRBJ1-5; tentatively, D is TRBD1 (5 bases). This CDR3 comprises 15 residues. With 5 bases removed from V and 4 bases from J, the gap between germline ends came to 15 bases. The germline V gene encodes CDR1 SEHNR and CDR2 FQNEAQ (reference sequence). The CDR3 DNA reads as TGTGCCAGCAGCCCGGACGGGGCATGGAATCAGCCCCAGCATTTT. As protein: CASSPDGAWNQPQHF. Drawing the rest from reference TRBV7-9 and TRBJ1-5, the complete variable domain is DTGVSQNPRHKITKRGQNVTFRCDPISEHNRLYWYRQTLGQGPEFLTYFQNEAQLEKSRLLSDRFSAERPKGSFSTLEIQRTEQGDSAMYLCASSPDGAWNQPQHFGDGTRLSIL.

This clonotype was seen ten or more times. This chain connects TRBV5-1 to TRBJ1-1; D remains ambiguous. The CDR3 extends over 15 amino acids. The germline V gene has CDR1 SGHRS and CDR2 YFSETQ. V lost 2 bases and J lost 1, with 12 bases in between. The CDR3 region is CASSLRQNKNTEAFF. The CDR3 DNA follows: TGCGCCAGCAGCTTACGCCAGAACAAGAACACTGAAGCTTTCTTT.

The V gene is TRBV5-1, the J gene TRBJ2-2; D gene unclear. Trimming pared 6 bases from V and 1 base from J, leaving 10 bases between. This CDR3 has 14 amino acids. Germline V gene lookup returns CDR1 SGHRS and CDR2 YFSETQ. The CDR3 DNA is TGCGCCAGCATTCCCGCAGGGAACACCGGGGAGCTGTTTTTT. The encoded protein is CASIPAGNTGELFF.

There are many counts of this clonotype. The rearrangement uses TRBV18 and TRBJ2-3; D is possibly TRBD2 (5 bases). The CDR3 length is 13 residues. Germline CDR1 is KGHSH and CDR2 is LQKENI. V gave up 5 bases and J gave up 2 bases, with 8 bases separating them. The CDR3 sequence is CASSEGYTDTQYF. CDR3 nucleotides: TGTGCCAGCTCAGAGGGTTACACAGATACGCAGTATTTT.

The J gene is TRBJ2-2, the V gene TRBV18, with 8 nucleotides matching TRBD1. CDR3 length: 14 amino acids. Germline CDR1 and CDR2: KGHSH and LQKENI. The J segment lost 13 bases and the V segment lost 3 bases, leaving 10 bases of the junction unmatched. As DNA, the CDR3 is TGTGCCAGCTCACCCTTGGACAGGGCAGAGACGCTGTTTTTT. Protein: CASSPLDRAETLFF.

A few counts support this clonotype. CDR3 sequence (DNA): TGTGCCAGCAGCTTAGGCGAAGGGGGAGGGCCGGATGAGCAGTACTTC. Translation: CASSLGEGGGPDEQYF. This chain links TRBV13 with TRBJ2-7, with D tentatively TRBD2 (7 bases). V was clipped by 0 bases and J by 7 bases, with 19 bases between them. Per germline, CDR1 PRHDT and CDR2 FYEKMQ (reference sequence). This CDR3 is 16 amino acids long. Together with reference TRBV13 and TRBJ2-7, the CDR3 gives the full variable domain: AAGVIQSPRHLIKEKRETATLKCYPIPRHDTVYWYQQGPGQDPQFLISFYEKMQSDKGSIPDRFSAQQFSDYHSELNMSSLELGDSALYFCASSLGEGGGPDEQYFGPGTRLTVT.

The V call is TRBV19, the J call TRBJ2-5; 7 bases map to TRBD2. Germline V gives CDR1 LNHDA, CDR2 SQIVND (reference sequence). There are 13 residues in the CDR3. With V trimmed by 10 bases and J by 2 bases, 7 bases remained unmatched. The CDR3: CATQRGTQETQYF. As DNA, the CDR3 is TGTGCCACCCAGCGGGGAACGCAAGAGACCCAGTACTTC.

This clonotype occurred many times. The gene calls are TRBV7-2 and TRBJ2-3, with a possible D match to TRBD2 (7 bases). The germline gives CDR1 SGHTA, CDR2 FQGNSA. V was cut by 5 bases and J by 1 base, with 13 bases left in between. The CDR3 sequence is 15 residues long. The CDR3 region is CASSGDGGRTDTQYF. Written as DNA, the CDR3 is TGTGCCAGCAGCGGGGACGGGGGGCGCACAGATACGCAGTATTTT.

The sample holds a few counts of this clonotype. CDR3 DNA: TGTGCCAGCAGCTTAGATGTTGAAACTGAAGCTTTCTTT. Translation gives CASSLDVETEAFF. V usage is TRBV5-6 and J usage is TRBJ1-1; D unresolved. Germline V gene data show CDR1 as SGHDT and CDR2 as YYEEEE. The germline V and J ends were trimmed by 2 bases and 5 bases, with 10 bases remaining between them. The CDR3 contains 13 residues.

In its sample, this clonotype was seen many times. The V call is TRBV7-2, the J call TRBJ2-7; D unclear. This CDR3 has 12 residues. The V gene lost 11 bases and the J gene lost 0 bases, with 11 bases spanning the gap. Germline CDR1 SGHTA, CDR2 FQGNSA. The CDR3 DNA follows: TGTGCCGTAGGAGAGCCCTCCTACGAGCAGTACTTC. Protein sequence: CAVGEPSYEQYF.

This clonotype came up many times. This chain uses TRBV7-9 with TRBJ2-3, with D possibly matching TRBD1 (5 bases). Looked up from germline, CDR1 is SEHNR and CDR2 is FQNEAQ (reference sequence). Trimming removed 5 bases from V and 1 base from J, with 7 bases in between. The CDR3 runs to 13 residues. CDR3 nucleotides: TGTGCCAGCAGCGCGACAGGCACAGATACGCAGTATTTT. Translated, it gives CASSATGTDTQYF.

The V call is TRBV19, the J call TRBJ1-6, with 8 bases identical to TRBD1. Per germline, CDR1 LNHDA and CDR2 SQIVND (reference sequence). CDR3 length: 16 amino acids. With 5 bases clipped from V and 9 bases from J, the junction kept 12 bases outside the gene matches. In DNA, the CDR3 is TGTGCCAGTAGTCGGAAAACAGGGGGATTGATTTCACCCCTCCACTTT. It specifies CASSRKTGGLISPLHF.

This clonotype turned up a few times. The rearrangement links TRBV7-2 to TRBJ1-5, with 7 positions matching TRBD1. Germline V lookup: CDR1 SGHTA, CDR2 FQGNSA. Trimming took 5 bases from V and 5 from J; bases not matched to a gene: 6. This CDR3 has 14 residues. CDR3 DNA sequence: TGTGCCAGCAGCCTCGACAGGGAACATCAGCCCCAGCATTTT. As protein: CASSLDREHQPQHF.